This paragraph reports one T cell receptor (beta chain). The data were obtained in a study of blood T cell repertoires in COVID-19. The CDR3 covers 14 residues. The V end was cut by 1 base, the J end by 0 bases, with 4 bases between. Germline V CDR1 and CDR2: SEHNR, FQNEAQ (reference sequence). TCRdb keeps only in-frame clones here, not all; method: immunoSEQ multiplex PCR. In the table there are about 79,000 clones, more than 85% of which are singletons. This sequence was found in a man aged 70 or older with active or convalescent COVID-19. V is TRBV7-9 and J is TRBJ1-3; unclear D gene. Input material: peripheral blood. The CDR3 nucleotides are TGTGCCAGCAGCTTAGTAATCTCTGGAAACACCATATATTTT. This codes for CASSLVISGNTIYF.